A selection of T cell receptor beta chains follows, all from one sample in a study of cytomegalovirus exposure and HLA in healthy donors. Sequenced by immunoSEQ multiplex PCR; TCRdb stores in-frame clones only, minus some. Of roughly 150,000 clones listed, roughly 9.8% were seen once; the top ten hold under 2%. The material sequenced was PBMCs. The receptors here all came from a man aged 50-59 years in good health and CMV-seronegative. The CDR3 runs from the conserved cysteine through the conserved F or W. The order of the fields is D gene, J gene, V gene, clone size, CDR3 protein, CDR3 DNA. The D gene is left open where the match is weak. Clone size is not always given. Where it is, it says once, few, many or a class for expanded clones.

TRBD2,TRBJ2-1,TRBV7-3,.,CASSFRLAGEQFF,TGTGCCAGCAGCTTCCGACTAGCGGGGGAGCAGTTCTTC
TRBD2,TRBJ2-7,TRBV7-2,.,CASSSPRVGGGNTYEQYF,TGTGCCAGCAGCTCCCCCCGAGTGGGCGGGGGGAATACCTACGAGCAGTACTTC
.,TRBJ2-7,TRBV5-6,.,CASSLGGRLGNHEQYF,TGTGCCAGCAGCTTGGGAGGGAGGTTAGGGAACCACGAGCAGTACTTC
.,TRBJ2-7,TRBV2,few,CASSPEVQTAKYEQYF,TGTGCCAGCAGCCCTGAAGTCCAGACTGCCAAGTACGAGCAGTACTTC
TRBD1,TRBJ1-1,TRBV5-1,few,CASSPGAGTGGTEAFF,TGCGCCAGCAGCCCCGGGGCGGGTACAGGGGGCACTGAAGCTTTCTTT
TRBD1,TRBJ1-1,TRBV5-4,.,CASRRTGVDTEAFF,TGTGCCAGCAGACGGACAGGGGTCGACACTGAAGCTTTCTTT
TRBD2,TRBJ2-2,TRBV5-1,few,CASSLEVTSGTGELFF,TGCGCCAGCAGCTTGGAAGTGACTAGCGGCACCGGGGAGCTGTTTTTT
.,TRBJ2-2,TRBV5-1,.,CASSLESTGELFF,TGCGCCAGCAGCTTGGAGAGCACCGGGGAGCTGTTTTTT
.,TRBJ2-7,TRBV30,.,CAWSGLAGALYEQYF,TGTGCCTGGAGTGGGCTGGCGGGGGCTTTATACGAGCAGTACTTC
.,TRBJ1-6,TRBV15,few,CATSRGGVGRGLTSNSPLHF,TGTGCCACCAGCAGAGGTGGGGTTGGGAGGGGACTAACAAGTAATTCACCCCTCCACTTT
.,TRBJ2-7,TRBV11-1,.,CASSLDVAERYAQYF,TGTGCCAGCAGCTTAGATGTAGCAGAGCGCTACGCGCAGTACTTC
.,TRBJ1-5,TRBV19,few,CASRREGASNQPQHF,TGTGCCAGTAGAAGGGAAGGGGCAAGCAATCAGCCCCAGCATTTT
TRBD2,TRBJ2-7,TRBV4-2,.,CASSPGLASGGGSYEQYF,TGTGCCAGCAGCCCCGGACTCGCCAGCGGGGGGGGGTCCTACGAGCAGTACTTC
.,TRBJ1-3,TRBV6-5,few,CASSYSLGSSGNTIYF,TGTGCCAGCAGTTACTCTCTGGGGAGCTCTGGAAACACCATATATTTT
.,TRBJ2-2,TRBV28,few,CASSLLGGGELFF,TGTGCCAGCAGTTTACTTGGAGGCGGGGAGCTGTTTTTT
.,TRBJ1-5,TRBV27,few,CASTSSGGDQPQHF,TGTGCCAGCACATCCTCGGGGGGCGATCAGCCCCAGCATTTT
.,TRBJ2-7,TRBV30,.,CAWSVRQAGYEQYF,TGTGCCTGGAGTGTACGCCAGGCCGGCTACGAGCAGTACTTC
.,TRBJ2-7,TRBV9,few,CASSVDQGRYEQYF,TGTGCCAGCAGCGTAGACCAGGGCAGGTACGAGCAGTACTTC
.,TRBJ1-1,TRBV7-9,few,CASSPTGPDTEAFF,TGTGCCAGCAGCCCGACAGGCCCCGACACTGAAGCTTTCTTT
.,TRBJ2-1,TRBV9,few,CASSLAQGSGNQFF,TGTGCCAGCAGCCTAGCCCAGGGATCGGGCAACCAGTTCTTC
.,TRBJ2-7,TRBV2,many,CASNREYEQYF,TGTGCCAGCAACAGGGAGTACGAGCAGTACTTC
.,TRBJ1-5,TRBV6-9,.,CASSYSQGYQPQHF,TGTGCCAGCAGTTATTCACAGGGCTATCAGCCCCAGCATTTT
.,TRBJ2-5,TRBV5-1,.,CASSLGATAQETQYF,TGCGCCAGCAGCTTGGGAGCGACAGCCCAAGAGACCCAGTACTTC
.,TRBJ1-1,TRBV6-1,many,CASSEQGRNTEAFF,TGTGCCAGCAGTGAGCAGGGGAGGAACACTGAAGCTTTCTTT
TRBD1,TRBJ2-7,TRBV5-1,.,CASSTPGGYEQYF,TGCGCCAGCAGCACCCCAGGGGGCTACGAGCAGTACTTC
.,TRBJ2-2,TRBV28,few,CASSFRAVNTGELFF,TGTGCCAGCAGTTTTAGAGCGGTGAACACCGGGGAGCTGTTTTTT
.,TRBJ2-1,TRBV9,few,CASSVVRVGYNEQFF,TGTGCCAGCAGCGTAGTCAGGGTGGGCTACAATGAGCAGTTCTTC
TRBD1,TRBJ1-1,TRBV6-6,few,CASSPQGYGTEAFF,TGTGCCAGCAGCCCACAGGGGTATGGCACTGAAGCTTTCTTT
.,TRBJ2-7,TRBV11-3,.,CASSSNSYEQYF,TGTGCCAGCAGCTCTAACAGCTACGAGCAGTACTTC
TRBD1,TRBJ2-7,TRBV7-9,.,CASSLGTADEQYF,TGTGCCAGCAGCCTCGGGACAGCCGACGAGCAGTACTTC
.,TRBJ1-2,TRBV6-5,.,CASSRGATNYGYTF,TGTGCCAGCAGTCGGGGGGCTACTAACTATGGCTACACCTTC
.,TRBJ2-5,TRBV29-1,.,CSVGTGAGETQYF,TGCAGCGTTGGTACCGGTGCGGGAGAGACCCAGTACTTC
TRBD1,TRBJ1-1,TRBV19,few,CASSSGSGTGVKNTEAFF,TGTGCCAGTAGTTCAGGCTCCGGGACAGGGGTTAAGAACACTGAAGCTTTCTTT
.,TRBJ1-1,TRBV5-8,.,CASPEMNQGTEAFF,TGTGCCAGCCCGGAAATGAACCAGGGGACTGAAGCTTTCTTT
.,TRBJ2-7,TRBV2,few,CASSVQGSYEQYF,TGTGCCAGCAGTGTACAGGGATCCTACGAGCAGTACTTC
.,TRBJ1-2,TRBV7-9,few,CASRAQETNYGYTF,TGTGCCAGCAGAGCACAGGAGACTAACTATGGCTACACCTTC
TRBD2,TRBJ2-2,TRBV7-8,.,CASSTRTRATGELFF,TGTGCCAGCAGCACCCGGACTAGGGCGACCGGGGAGCTGTTTTTT
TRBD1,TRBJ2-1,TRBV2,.,CASRTPTGGLYNEQFF,TGTGCCAGCAGGACCCCCACAGGGGGCTTATACAATGAGCAGTTCTTC
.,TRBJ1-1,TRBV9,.,CASSVDGGSGRTEAFF,TGTGCCAGCAGCGTAGACGGGGGGTCTGGGAGGACTGAAGCTTTCTTT
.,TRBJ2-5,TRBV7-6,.,CASSLGTGQETQYF,TGTGCCAGCAGCTTAGGTACAGGGCAAGAGACCCAGTACTTC
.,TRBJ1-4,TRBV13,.,CASTLRGTNEKLFF,TGTGCCAGCACCCTTAGAGGGACTAATGAAAAACTGTTTTTT
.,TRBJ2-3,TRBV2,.,CASSGWESTDTQYF,TGTGCCAGCAGTGGGTGGGAGTCCACAGATACGCAGTATTTT
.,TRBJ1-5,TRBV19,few,CASSIDTAPGNQPQHF,TGTGCCAGTAGTATAGATACGGCCCCAGGGAATCAGCCCCAGCATTTT
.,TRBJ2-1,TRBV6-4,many,CASSDFEGGNEQFF,TGTGCCAGCAGTGACTTTGAAGGGGGCAATGAGCAGTTCTTC